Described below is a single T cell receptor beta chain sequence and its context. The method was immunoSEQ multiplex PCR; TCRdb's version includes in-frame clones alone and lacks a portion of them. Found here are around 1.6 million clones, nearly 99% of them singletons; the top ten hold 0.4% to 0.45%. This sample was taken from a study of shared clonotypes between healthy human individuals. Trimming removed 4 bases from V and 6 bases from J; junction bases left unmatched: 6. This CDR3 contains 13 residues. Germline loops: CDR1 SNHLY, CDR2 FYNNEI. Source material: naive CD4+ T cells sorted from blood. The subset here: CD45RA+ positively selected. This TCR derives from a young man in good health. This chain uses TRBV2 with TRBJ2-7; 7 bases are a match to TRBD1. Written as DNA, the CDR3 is TGTGCCAGCAGTGTGGCAGGGGGTGGCGAGCAGTACTTC. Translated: CASSVAGGGEQYF.